These 13 T cell receptor beta chains originate from one sample sequenced in a study of shared clonotypes between healthy human individuals. Profiling relied on immunoSEQ multiplex PCR, and the TCRdb table lists in-frame clones only, not all of them. Seen here are a few million clones, about 94% observed once, and the top ten hold about 1.7%. CD45RO-negative, CCR7-selected cells formed the naive CD8 fraction, which excluded terminally differentiated effector memory CD45RA+ cells. Sequencing used naive CD8+ T cells from PBMCs. Every receptor here comes from a man younger than 35 in good health. Some clones in this sample may be carry-over from other donors' samples.

The chain employs TRBV27 and TRBJ2-1; D perhaps matches TRBD1 (7 bases). V was pared by 10 bases and J by 7 bases, with 20 bases between. The CDR3 length is 14 residues. Germline values: CDR1 MNHEY, CDR2 SMNVEV (reference sequence). As DNA, the CDR3 is TGTGCCACCAATCGACAGGGACTGTGGAATGAGCAGTTCTTC. As protein: CATNRQGLWNEQFF.

The V and J genes are TRBV15 and TRBJ2-7; D may be TRBD1 or TRBD2 (5 bases each). The germline gives CDR1 LNHNV, CDR2 YYDKDF (reference sequence). Trimming left V 7 bases short and J 2 bases short, with 15 bases between. This CDR3 has 14 amino acids. CDR3 protein: CATTEGLVAYEQYF. For the CDR3, the DNA is TGTGCCACCACCGAGGGGCTAGTCGCCTACGAGCAGTACTTC. The variable domain in full, completed from reference TRBV15 and TRBJ2-7, reads DAMVIQNPRYQVTQFGKPVTLSCSQTLNHNVMYWYQQKSSQAPKLLFHYYDKDFNNEADTPDNFQSRRPNTSFCFLDIRSPGLGDTAMYLCATTEGLVAYEQYFGPGTRLTVT.

V usage is TRBV27 and J usage is TRBJ2-1; 10 bases align to TRBD1. The V segment lost 6 bases and the J segment 0 bases; nucleotides outside the gene matches: 17. The CDR3 runs to 20 residues. Per germline, CDR1 MNHEY and CDR2 SMNVEV (reference sequence). CDR3 DNA sequence: TGTGCCAGCAGGCTGTTCGGGACAGGGGTGATGATAAGCTCCTACAATGAGCAGTTCTTC. It yields the protein CASRLFGTGVMISSYNEQFF.

The table lists this clone with a few counts. This rearrangement joins TRBV19 to TRBJ2-2; D is undetermined. Germline assignment: CDR1 LNHDA and CDR2 SQIVND (reference sequence). The V end was cut by 9 bases, the J end by 4 bases, with 15 bases between. There are 14 residues in the CDR3. For the CDR3, the DNA is TGTGCCAGCGTTTACCGAGACGCCACCGGGGAGCTGTTTTTT. Its translation is CASVYRDATGELFF. Together with reference TRBV19 and TRBJ2-2, the CDR3 gives the full variable domain: DGGITQSPKYLFRKEGQNVTLSCEQNLNHDAMYWYRQDPGQGLRLIYYSQIVNDFQKGDIAEGYSVSREKKESFPLTVTSAQKNPTAFYLCASVYRDATGELFFGEGSRLTVL.

A few counts support this clone. The V gene is TRBV6-5, the J gene TRBJ1-1; unclear D gene. Germline V gives CDR1 MNHEY, CDR2 SVGAGI. This CDR3 contains 14 residues. V was trimmed by 3 bases and J by 1 base, leaving 9 bases between them. CDR3 sequence: CASSYESGNTEAFF. The DNA of the CDR3 is TGTGCCAGCAGTTATGAATCTGGGAACACTGAAGCTTTCTTT.

DNA of the CDR3: TGTGCCAGCTCACCGGGAGACAGCCAAGAGACCCAGTACTTC. Amino acids: CASSPGDSQETQYF. This chain joins TRBV18 and TRBJ2-5; D is possibly TRBD1 or TRBD2 (5 bases each). V was shortened by 3 bases and J by 1 base, with 9 bases between the two germline ends. In germline, CDR1 is KGHSH, CDR2 LQKENI. The CDR3 is 14 amino acids.

V gene TRBV10-3 combines with J gene TRBJ2-5, with 8 bases identical to TRBD1. The V gene's germline CDR1 is ENHRY and CDR2 SYGVKD. The CDR3 is made up of 12 amino acids. V lost 6 bases, J lost 6 bases, and 3 bases stayed unmatched. CDR3 coding DNA: TGTGCCATCAGGACAGGGGAGAAGACCCAGTACTTC. Residues: CAIRTGEKTQYF.

The chain is built from TRBV5-1 and TRBJ2-3; D gene ambiguous. Trimming cost V 0 bases and J 7 bases, with 3 bases left between them. The CDR3 extends over 11 amino acids. CDR1 and CDR2 from the germline V gene are SGHRS and YFSETQ. Here the CDR3 DNA reads TGCGCCAGCAGCTTGGAGAATACGCAGTATTTT. Its protein product is CASSLENTQYF.

The chain is built from TRBV5-8 and TRBJ2-7; a weak D match, TRBD1 (5 bases). Trimming left V 5 bases short and J 4 bases short, with 13 bases between. The germline gives CDR1 SGHTS, CDR2 YDEGEE. The CDR3 extends over 13 amino acids. The CDR3, as DNA: TGTGCCAGCAGTTTCGACAGAACGTACGAGCAGTACTTC. Its translation: CASSFDRTYEQYF.

This clone was recorded once. A read error may account for a junction end that differs from germline. The genes are TRBV14 and TRBJ2-7, with D maybe TRBD2 (7 bases). CDR3 length: 12 residues. CDR1 SGHDN and CDR2 FVKESK come from the germline V gene. This CDR3 reads CASSPRAGEGVF. The CDR3 DNA reads as TGTGCCAGCAGCCCCCGCGCGGGAGAGGGGGTCTTC.

The chain is built from TRBV9 and TRBJ1-1; D may be TRBD1 (5 bases). CDR1 is SGDLS, CDR2 YYNGEE, per germline. The CDR3 is 16 amino acids. V lost 3 bases, J lost 3 bases, and 18 bases lay in between. CDR3 region: CASSDRDAGPDTEAFF. Here the CDR3 DNA reads TGTGCCAGCAGCGACCGGGACGCTGGCCCCGACACTGAAGCTTTCTTT.

This clone was counted a single time. The rearrangement joins TRBV11-2 to TRBJ2-7; 8 positions agree with TRBD2. The CDR3 loop spans 16 amino acids. The germline CDR1 and CDR2 sequences are SGHAT and FQNNGV. J lost 2 bases, V lost 1 base, and 7 bases had no gene match. In DNA form, the CDR3 reads TGTGCCAGCAGCTTAGGGGTGGCGCGGGGGGCCTACGAGCAGTACTTC. Translated, it gives CASSLGVARGAYEQYF.

A word on this clone: Different DNA sequences within this sample yield the same CDR3. This chain connects TRBV19 to TRBJ2-1; TRBD2 matches at 7 bases. The CDR3 has 14 residues. Per the germline V gene, CDR1 is LNHDA and CDR2 is SQIVND (reference sequence). The V gene end was trimmed by 4 bases and the J gene end by 3 bases; junction bases not matched to a gene: 3. CDR3 protein: CASSSSSGYNEQFF. The DNA for the CDR3 is TGTGCCAGTAGTAGCTCTAGCGGCTACAATGAGCAGTTCTTC.